The clone carrying this TCR beta chain was detected a few times. Its antigen is not known. The sample originates from a study of T-cell memory formation after mild COVID-19. Looking at the study overall: TCR clusters largely stayed donor specific.

Germline V gene data show CDR1 as LGHDT and CDR2 as YNNKEL (reference sequence). This CDR3 has 11 residues. The ends were cut back, 3 bases at V and 9 bases at J, with 8 bases in the middle. 5'RACE, which relied on constant-segment primers, yielded TCR alpha and TCR beta cDNA libraries carrying sample barcodes and UMIs. TCRdb passed the 5' RACE reads through MiXCR, listing each CDR3 protein once. The data contain fewer than 300,000 distinct CDR3 sequences, roughly 18% of them singletons. Overall study results and limits: While clones contracting from day 15 to 85 were balanced between CD4 and CD8, later expanders leaned CD4+. Pre-infection memory harbored some responding clones, suggesting cross-reactive memory joined.

The chain recombines TRBV3-1 with TRBJ2-5, with D unresolved. The sample comprised PBMCs or a T cell subset sorted from them (not recorded which). This sequence was found in a man aged 18 to 30 who had mild COVID-19 (a few samples of this study predate the infection). Cell type and time point are not known. CDR3 nucleotides: TGTGCCAGCAGCCAGGGATCTCCCCAGTACTTC. This codes for CASSQGSPQYF.